This T cell receptor (beta chain) comes out of a study of T-cell reconstitution after alpha-beta-depleted transplantation in children. Whole-study findings and limits: Surviving recipient T cells and thymic progenitors produced the high day-60 TCRbeta diversity seen in some patients. Approximately two months post-transplant, alpha-beta T cells reportedly originated from several hundred expanded graft clones. Most T-cell counts and diversity one year after the transplant came from T cells that were newly produced.

TCRbeta library preparation incorporated unique molecular identifiers. MiXCR was run by TCRdb on the PCR reads, yielding one entry per CDR3 protein. Of under 50,000 distinct CDR3 sequences listed, about a tenth are singletons. The CDR3 runs 11 residues. Trimming stripped 3 bases from V and 7 bases from J, with 7 bases between. Germline-derived CDR1 and CDR2 are SGHDT and YYEEEE. This clonotype appeared a few times. Its antigen is unknown. The sequenced sample was PBMCs, mostly from graft donor cells, obtained 60 days after TCRalphabeta/CD19-depleted stem cell transplant. The chain links TRBV5-6 to TRBJ1-1, with a possible D match to TRBD1 (5 bases). This sequence was found in a male patient aged 2-10 years who had a stem cell transplant for chronic granulomatous disease, so the T cells may come from the graft donor. CDR3 sequence reads: CASSYDSEAFF. CDR3 in DNA: TGTGCCAGCAGCTATGACAGTGAAGCTTTCTTT.